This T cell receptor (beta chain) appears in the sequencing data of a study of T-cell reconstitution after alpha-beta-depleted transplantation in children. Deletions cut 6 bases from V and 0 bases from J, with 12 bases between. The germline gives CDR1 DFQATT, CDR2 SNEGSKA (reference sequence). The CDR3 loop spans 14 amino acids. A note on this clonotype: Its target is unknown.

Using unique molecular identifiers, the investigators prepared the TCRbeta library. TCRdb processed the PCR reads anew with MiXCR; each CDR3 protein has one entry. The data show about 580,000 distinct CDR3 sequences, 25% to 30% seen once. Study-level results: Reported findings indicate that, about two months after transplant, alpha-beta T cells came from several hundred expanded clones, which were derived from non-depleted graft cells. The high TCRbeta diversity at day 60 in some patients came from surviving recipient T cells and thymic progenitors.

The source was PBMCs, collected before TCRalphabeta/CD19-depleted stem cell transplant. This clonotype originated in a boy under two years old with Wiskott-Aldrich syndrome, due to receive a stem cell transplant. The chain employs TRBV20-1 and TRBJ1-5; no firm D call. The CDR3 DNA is TGCAGTGCGGCGTTGGGAAATAGCAATCAGCCCCAGCATTTT. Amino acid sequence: CSAALGNSNQPQHF.